One T cell receptor (beta chain) is described in this entry. No antigen is known for it. Nothing much larger sits one base from this clone, and base qualities are not available. The sample belongs to a study of T cell clones after liver transplantation (dated by TCRdb to the late 2010s). The study in broad terms: Samples were obtained from ITN030ST, a randomized trial in which withdrawal of immunosuppression was attempted within 2 years of liver transplantation. The studied cohort comprised 8 liver transplant recipients, 3 classified as tolerant and 5 as non-tolerant. Third party-reactive TCRbeta sequences from pre-transplant MLRs were also identified as an antigen-independent comparator for donor-reactive sequences. Of the eight recipients, a few were HCV-positive, while the remaining recipients had been transplanted for non-autoimmune, non-viral indications. After a pre-transplant mixed lymphocyte reaction, TCRbeta sequencing was used to pinpoint donor-reactive T cell clones, which were subsequently tracked in post-transplant blood. Tolerance was defined as complete withdrawal of immunosuppression for at least one year without a rise in liver enzymes beyond twice the upper limit of normal. The subjects received no induction therapy and were kept on standard immunosuppression until randomization at 12-24 months post-transplant. Blood samples were collected pre-transplant, pre-randomization before withdrawal, and post-randomization after either full withdrawal or failed withdrawal.

High-throughput TCRbeta CDR3 sequencing of frozen genomic DNA was performed by immunoSEQ, including PCR amplification, mapping, bias correction and internal controls. As for the authors' bioinformatics: Productive rearrangements were kept, and unique TCRbeta sequences were defined by CDR3 nucleotide sequence plus V and J gene. For classification of a sequence as donor-reactive, at least 5-fold expansion in CFSE-low cells relative to unstimulated pre-transplant cells and a frequency of at least 0.01% were required. Minimum frequency thresholds were set for each subject on the basis of the unstimulated sample with the lowest template count, so that a detection power of at least 90% was ensured. Jensen-Shannon divergence between the top 1000 TCRbeta sequences post-transplant and pre-transplant was used to measure repertoire turnover. Changes in detection of donor-reactive sequences were assessed with two-sided Fisher's exact tests. Entries here come from immuneACCESS through TCRdb and include only in-frame sequences with V and J called. Some clones fail to appear in such tables; in the studies checked, an unresolved V gene covers under half of the shortfall, and the cause of the remainder is unknown. V, J and clone size reflect that table, while D and trimming were determined from the DNA. For this sample the table gives around 110,000 clones, of which about nine tenths were detected only once. The ten largest clones capture approximately 0.84% of the sample.

Unstimulated PBMCs, after thawing, were stained for CD3, CD4 and CD8 and then FACS-sorted into CD3+CD4+ and CD3+CD8+ populations. All 8 studied subjects were randomized to immunosuppression withdrawal. Genomic DNA was isolated with the Qiagen DNeasy Blood and Tissue Kit. The full study reports these points: After accounting for repertoire turnover, donor-reactive detection was significantly reduced in 7 of 8 subjects for CD4 and 8 of 8 for CD8. Circulating donor-reactive CD4 TCRbeta sequences fell significantly post-transplant in most of the 8 subjects, irrespective of tolerance or HCV status. Because allograft tissue specimens were not available, migration of donor-reactive T cells into the graft, rather than deletion, may have occurred. Donor-reactive sequences decreased more than third party-reactive sequences, which suggests partial antigen-specific deletion that was not related to withdrawal success. The conclusions were preliminary, being limited by small, heterogeneous patient numbers and by non-standardized post-transplant time points. In two subjects, low numbers of available donor cells limited the measurable donor-reactive repertoire.

CDR3 length: 17 amino acids, cysteine to phenylalanine. Just CDR3 DNA is preserved here, 51 bases in frame from base 1. The starting material was CD4+ T cells from blood, obtained 12 months after liver transplant. This TCR came from a human patient who received a liver transplant. It is possible that, after a transplant, some T cells come from the graft donor. The chain joins TRBV21-1 to TRBJ2-3; TRBD2, the table's D call, was not compared with the DNA. TRBV21-1 is tagged as a pseudogene. The nucleotide sequence reads as follows: TGTGCCAGCAGCAAATATTGGACTAGCGGGGCGACAGATACGCAGTATTTT. This yields the protein CASSKYWTSGATDTQYF.